A selection of T cell receptor beta chains follows, all from one sample in a study of T cell responses to AZD1222 COVID-19 vaccine. Sequencing used immunoSEQ multiplex PCR; TCRdb keeps in-frame clones, though not all of them. The sample has under 200,000 clones; roughly 92% are singletons. Sequencing was performed on peripheral blood, taken on day 0 of AZD1222 vaccination. The receptors come from an adult in good health. The conserved cysteine and the conserved F or W are not part of the CDR3 here. Each record gives: V gene, clone size, CDR3 protein. Size values are once, few and many counts, or a class for expanded clones, and some rows have none.

TRBV9 | - | ASSVGRGRLVTGELF
TRBV6-6 | - | ASSNLLLDEQF
TRBV5-6 | - | ASSLRRESSPLH
TRBV3-1/TRBV3-2 | - | ASSLRTGLETQY
TRBV3-1/TRBV3-2 | - | ASSQGTEDGYT
TRBV5-1 | - | ASSPYLTATNEKLF
TRBV3-1/TRBV3-2 | - | ASSPWTGLTDGYT
TRBV6-5 | once | ASRRTTGGREQF
TRBV4-2 | - | ASSQDLPAGDRHSPLH
TRBV7-3 | - | ASSLDATVSGYEQY
TRBV6-2/TRBV6-3 | few | ASRPGTGVNTGELF
TRBV6-5 | - | ASTPAGGSTQPQH
TRBV30 | - | AWKRGHRNSPLH
TRBV4-1 | - | ASSHPSAGLSTKQY
TRBV7-2 | - | ASSSWGSRY
TRBV19 | - | ASETGRGSPLH
TRBV5-5 | few | ASSLGIYNEQF
TRBV7-3 | - | ASSLPQGDGYT
TRBV7-2 | - | ASSLIPGMRGGGELF
TRBV27 | - | ASSPRQGSSYEQY
TRBV12-3/TRBV12-4 | - | ASGITRNQPQH
TRBV7-6 | - | ASSLWEETQY
TRBV27 | - | ASKSLGQTYGYT
TRBV3-1/TRBV3-2 | - | ASSQDRPSGGAVTQY
TRBV5-5 | few | ASSIRGEQY
TRBV3-1/TRBV3-2 | - | ASSQVWRDGYT
TRBV9 | - | ASSVGRRGGLQETQY
TRBV3-1/TRBV3-2 | - | ASSRREDTEAF
TRBV10-3 | - | AISSGTGIYNEQF
TRBV6-5 | - | ASSYSRTGERNTIY
TRBV4-1 | - | ASSRDWGSTNYGYT
TRBV29-1 | - | SVASQLRTDTQY
TRBV5-4 | once | ASRSTGANTEAF
TRBV7-9 | - | ASRLPGLAGPGELF
TRBV20-1 | - | SASTGAWAVYGYT
TRBV5-1 | - | ASSLQGRGHENYGYT
TRBV18 | - | ASSLGTGTTYGYT
TRBV29-1 | - | SVETLAGETQY
TRBV4-1 | once | ASSHLMTNSYEQY
TRBV20-1 | - | SARDWDEQY
TRBV30 | - | AWSSATGTNEKLF
TRBV5-8 | once | ASSQWEGQYTQY
TRBV3-1/TRBV3-2 | - | ASSPRDRDTEAF
TRBV15 | - | ATSRGQGIYEQY
TRBV3-1/TRBV3-2 | - | ASSKEQGGGTYEQY
TRBV4-1 | - | ASSQGAPGTNTEAF
TRBV6-5 | - | ASSYSLGETGNTIY
TRBV18 | - | ASSPQDRAEQF
TRBV6-6 | - | ASRGNREIETQY
TRBV5-1 | - | ASSLGDRRTNEKLF
TRBV30 | - | AGNKGGGGTDTQY
TRBV6-5 | - | ASSYGVIGTEAF
TRBV2 | - | ASRPGTLAYEQY
TRBV2 | - | ASSAGGPGAYEQY
TRBV12-3/TRBV12-4 | - | ASSTDRNSPLH
TRBV5-1 | - | ASSLASPNNEQF
TRBV30 | - | AWTWTMNTEAF
TRBV29-1 | - | SVAPGQGTYGYT
TRBV5-1 | - | ASSLQGVTGNTIY
TRBV5-1 | - | ASSLGPPGWTGIYEQY